These 5 T cell receptor beta chains originate from one sample sequenced in a study of T cell responses to AZD1222 COVID-19 vaccine. This table comes from immunoSEQ multiplex PCR, and its TCRdb copy is limited to in-frame clones, with some not included. This table has roughly 150,000 clones, over 90% appearing once. Sequencing used peripheral blood, obtained on day 0 of AZD1222 vaccination. The receptors come from an adult in good health.

CDR3 in DNA: TGCGCCAGCAGTGATGGAGCTAGCGGGAGTACTGGCACAGATACGCAGTATTTT. As protein: CASSDGASGSTGTDTQYF. V and J are TRBV10-1 and TRBJ2-3; TRBD2 matches at 10 bases. The germline CDR1 and CDR2 sequences are WNHNN and SYGVQD (reference sequence). This CDR3 contains 18 residues. Unmatched junction bases numbered 10, after V lost 3 bases and J lost 1 base.

The genes are TRBV7-2 and TRBJ2-1, with a possible D match to TRBD2 (5 bases). Trimming removed 4 bases at V and 10 bases at J, with 14 bases between. Germline-derived CDR1 and CDR2 are SGHTA and FQGNSA. The CDR3 length is 13 residues. In DNA, the CDR3 is TGTGCCAGCAGCTGGAGAGGGCGGAGGGAGCAGTTCTTC. Protein product: CASSWRGRREQFF. Combining the CDR3 with reference TRBV7-2 and TRBJ2-1 gives the whole variable domain GAGVSQSPSNKVTEKGKDVELRCDPISGHTALYWYRQSLGQGLEFLIYFQGNSAPDKSGLPSDRFSAERTGGSVSTLTIQRTQQEDSAVYLCASSWRGRREQFFGPGTRLTVL.

The V call is TRBV11-2, the J call TRBJ2-7, with TRBD2 as a possible D gene (6 bases). The CDR3 spans 14 residues. V lost 5 bases and J lost 2, with 13 bases in between. Looked up from germline, CDR1 is SGHAT and CDR2 is FQNNGV. As DNA, the CDR3 is TGTGCCAGCAGCCAGATGGGGGGTACCTACGAGCAGTACTTC. It specifies CASSQMGGTYEQYF.

This chain uses TRBV12-3 or TRBV12-4 with TRBJ2-1, with D uncertain. CDR3 size: 12 residues. V lost 2 bases to trimming and J lost 4 bases, with 3 bases between them. CDR3 bases: TGTGCCAGCAGTTTACTTTACAATGAGCAGTTCTTC. Its protein product is CASSLLYNEQFF.

CDR3 in DNA: TGTGCCAGCAGTGACTTTAGGGAGAACACTGAAGCTTTCTTT. As protein: CASSDFRENTEAFF. This chain uses TRBV25-1 with TRBJ1-1; D gene ambiguous. Germline assignment: CDR1 MGHDK and CDR2 SYGVNS. The length of the CDR3 is 14 residues. Trimming pared 3 bases from V and 1 base from J, leaving 9 bases between.